What follows are 13 T cell receptor beta chains derived from one specimen sequenced in a study of T cells in Graves' hyperthyroidism and ophthalmopathy. Authors of the study amplified TCR beta CDR3 regions from RNA transcripts. First-round RT-PCR targeting the TCR CDR3 was performed with the HTBI primer set. TCRdb re-called the multiplex PCR reads through MiXCR, storing one row per CDR3 protein. The data contain 450,000 to 600,000 distinct CDR3 sequences, nearly 20% of them singletons. The sequenced sample was blood. The source of these receptors is a man between 40 and 49 years old with Graves' ophthalmopathy.

The chain uses TRBV12-3 or TRBV12-4 and TRBJ2-2, with 7 bases identical to TRBD2. Germline trimming cut 3 bases from V and 2 bases from J; bases unmatched to any gene: 9. This CDR3 has 17 amino acids. CDR3 nucleotides: TGTGCCAGCAGTTTGATGGGGGGGGAGGGAAACACCGGGGAGCTGTTTTTT. Its translation is CASSLMGGEGNTGELFF.

This clonotype was recorded many times. The rearrangement links TRBV18 to TRBJ2-7, with 12 bases aligning to TRBD2. Germline V gene lookup returns CDR1 KGHSH and CDR2 LQKENI. The V and J ends lost 4 bases and 5 bases, in that order; junction bases with no gene match: 0. The CDR3 has 13 residues. CDR3 protein: CASSRLAGDEQYF. The DNA of the CDR3 is TGTGCCAGCTCACGACTAGCGGGAGACGAGCAGTACTTC.

This clonotype occurred many times. The chain links TRBV3-1 to TRBJ2-5; D uncertain. V shed 1 base and J shed 5 bases, with 17 bases lying between them. The CDR3 sequence is 16 residues long. Germline V gene lookup returns CDR1 LGHDT and CDR2 YNNKEL (reference sequence). The CDR3 nucleotides are TGTGCCAGCAGCCAAGGCCCGAGTCGCGTCGGGGAGACCCAGTACTTC. Residues: CASSQGPSRVGETQYF.

The chain carries TRBV18 and TRBJ1-2; D ambiguous. Per germline, CDR1 KGHSH and CDR2 LQKENI. This CDR3 has 13 amino acids. V lost 6 bases and J lost 1, with 9 bases in between. The CDR3 bases are TGTGCCAGCTCCCCGGCAATTAACTATGGCTACACCTTC. Amino acids: CASSPAINYGYTF.

This clonotype was picked up many times. The CDR3: CASSLARTGIGTSYEQYF. CDR3 DNA: TGTGCCAGCAGCTTAGCAAGGACAGGTATCGGGACCTCCTACGAGCAGTACTTC. This sequence joins TRBV7-9 and TRBJ2-7; 7 nucleotides align to TRBD1. Germline V gene sequence: CDR1 SEHNR, CDR2 FQNEAQ (reference sequence). CDR3 length: 18 amino acids. J was trimmed by 0 bases and V by 0 bases; bases with no gene match: 11.

In its sample, this clonotype was seen many times. V is TRBV10-3 and J is TRBJ1-2; 9 bases are shared with TRBD1. The CDR3 is 14 amino acids. Trimming took 0 bases from V and 10 from J; bases not matched to a gene: 6. Germline CDR1 ENHRY, CDR2 SYGVKD. The CDR3 reads CAISESGQGLDYTF. CDR3 in DNA: TGTGCCATCAGTGAGTCGGGACAGGGTTTGGACTACACCTTC.

For this clonotype: Being one base from a much bigger clone, this may be a read error. A read error is likely, as this CDR3 ends without the conserved phenylalanine or tryptophan. The chain is built from TRBV6-5 and TRBJ2-7, with TRBD2 matching over 13 bases. V dropped 2 bases and J dropped 2; count of bases not matched to a gene: 0. This CDR3 is 15 amino acids long. The V gene's germline CDR1 is MNHEY and CDR2 SVGAGI. The CDR3 DNA follows: TGTGCCAGCAGTTACGGGACTAGCGGGACCTACGAGCAGTACCTC. Translation: CASSYGTSGTYEQYL.

V gene TRBV7-8 combines with J gene TRBJ2-3, with 10 bases that match TRBD2. J was trimmed by 4 bases and V by 4 bases; bases with no gene match: 5. The CDR3 contains 15 residues. The germline CDR1 and CDR2 sequences are SGHVS and FQNEAQ. CDR3 sequence: CASSSSGGRADTQYF. CDR3 DNA sequence: TGTGCCAGCAGCTCTAGCGGGGGAAGAGCAGATACGCAGTATTTT.

Many counts were recorded for this clonotype. This chain links TRBV28 with TRBJ2-7; D gene uncertain. CDR1 is MDHEN and CDR2 is SYDVKM in the germline V gene. The CDR3 loop spans 13 amino acids. Trimming left V 6 bases short and J 6 bases short, with 15 bases between. The CDR3 here is CASRPHGRTEQYF. Here the CDR3 DNA reads TGTGCCAGCAGACCGCACGGGCGGACCGAGCAGTACTTC.

This clonotype was seen more than once but under ten times. The chain links TRBV19 to TRBJ1-1, with 7 bases identical to TRBD1. Germline V CDR1 and CDR2: LNHDA, SQIVND (reference sequence). This CDR3 contains 15 residues. The V and J ends lost 3 bases and 6 bases, in that order; junction bases with no gene match: 10. The CDR3 protein is CASSMETGRVPEAFF. The CDR3 bases are TGTGCCAGTAGTATGGAGACAGGGCGGGTTCCTGAAGCTTTCTTT.

This clonotype was picked up many times. This chain joins TRBV6-1 and TRBJ1-6; D remains ambiguous. V lost 2 bases, J lost 10 bases, and 9 bases lay in between. Germline lookup yields CDR1 MNHNS and CDR2 SASEGT. The length of the CDR3 is 13 residues. CDR3 region: CASSERPSSPLHF. In DNA form, the CDR3 reads TGTGCCAGCAGTGAACGTCCAAGCTCACCCCTCCACTTT.

The rearrangement links TRBV11-2 to TRBJ2-3; D call uncertain. The germline V gene encodes CDR1 SGHAT and CDR2 FQNNGV. The CDR3 totals 15 residues. Trimming removed 4 bases from V and 1 base from J, with 12 bases in between. The DNA of the CDR3 is TGTGCCAGCAGCTCTCACCTTGCGGGCACAGATACGCAGTATTTT. The encoded protein is CASSSHLAGTDTQYF.

This clonotype was detected many times. The chain recombines TRBV2 with TRBJ2-7; D is possibly TRBD2 (6 bases). Trimming left V 5 bases short and J 0 bases short, with 14 bases between. Germline lookup yields CDR1 SNHLY and CDR2 FYNNEI. This CDR3 is 15 amino acids long. The CDR3 protein is CASSSSSASSYEQYF. The CDR3 DNA sequence: TGTGCCAGCAGTTCCTCTAGCGCCAGCTCCTACGAGCAGTACTTC.